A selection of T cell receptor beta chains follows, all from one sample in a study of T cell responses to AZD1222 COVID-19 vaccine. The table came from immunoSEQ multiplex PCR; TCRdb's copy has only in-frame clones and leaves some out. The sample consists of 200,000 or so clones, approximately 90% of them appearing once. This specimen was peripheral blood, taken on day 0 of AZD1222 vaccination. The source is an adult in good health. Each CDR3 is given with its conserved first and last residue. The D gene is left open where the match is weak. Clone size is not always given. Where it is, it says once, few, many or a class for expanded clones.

cdr3_nt: TGTGCCAGCAGCCTCAGGACCTTTGACGAGCAGTACTTC
cdr3_aa: CASSLRTFDEQYF
j_call: TRBJ2-7
v_call: TRBV7-2
clone_size: -
d_call: -

cdr3_nt: TGCAGCGTACCTGGATGGGGTCAGGGCCCCTCAGCCTACACCTTC
cdr3_aa: CSVPGWGQGPSAYTF
j_call: TRBJ1-2
v_call: TRBV29-1
clone_size: -
d_call: -

cdr3_nt: TGTGCCAGCAGCTTATTAAGGAGCTATGGCTACACCTTC
cdr3_aa: CASSLLRSYGYTF
j_call: TRBJ1-2
v_call: TRBV7-9
clone_size: -
d_call: -

cdr3_nt: TGTGCCAGCTCAACCCCCCCGGGGAAAGAGACCCAGTACTTC
cdr3_aa: CASSTPPGKETQYF
j_call: TRBJ2-5
v_call: TRBV7-9
clone_size: -
d_call: -

cdr3_nt: TGTGCCAGCAGCGCCGCGGACCGCTCTGGAAACACCATATATTTT
cdr3_aa: CASSAADRSGNTIYF
j_call: TRBJ1-3
v_call: TRBV13
clone_size: -
d_call: -

cdr3_nt: TGTGCCACCAGCGGGATACAGGGCTATGGCTACACCTTC
cdr3_aa: CATSGIQGYGYTF
j_call: TRBJ1-2
v_call: TRBV15
clone_size: -
d_call: -

cdr3_nt: TGTGCCAGCAGCACAAGCGGGGGTACCTACGAGCAGTACTTC
cdr3_aa: CASSTSGGTYEQYF
j_call: TRBJ2-7
v_call: TRBV7-2
clone_size: -
d_call: TRBD2

cdr3_nt: TGTGCCAGCAGCTGGGACAGGCCCCCGGACACCATATATTTT
cdr3_aa: CASSWDRPPDTIYF
j_call: TRBJ1-3
v_call: TRBV6-5
clone_size: -
d_call: TRBD1

cdr3_nt: TGTGCCATCAGTGAGACGGACAGGGGCAATTCACCCCTCCACTTT
cdr3_aa: CAISETDRGNSPLHF
j_call: TRBJ1-6
v_call: TRBV10-3
clone_size: -
d_call: TRBD1

cdr3_nt: TGTGCCAGCAGTGTTATCGGGTTCGGCCCCACCGGGGAGCTGTTTTTT
cdr3_aa: CASSVIGFGPTGELFF
j_call: TRBJ2-2
v_call: TRBV2
clone_size: -
d_call: -

cdr3_nt: TGTGCCAGCAAGCGAGCGGGGGGCACCGGGGAGCTGTTTTTT
cdr3_aa: CASKRAGGTGELFF
j_call: TRBJ2-2
v_call: TRBV2
clone_size: -
d_call: TRBD2

cdr3_nt: TGTGCCAGCAGCCTAGGGACAGGTATCACAGATACGCAGTATTTT
cdr3_aa: CASSLGTGITDTQYF
j_call: TRBJ2-3
v_call: TRBV7-7
clone_size: -
d_call: TRBD1

cdr3_nt: TGCAGCGTTGATAGGGGGGGCGCCGGAAACACTGAAGCTTTCTTT
cdr3_aa: CSVDRGGAGNTEAFF
j_call: TRBJ1-1
v_call: TRBV29-1
clone_size: few
d_call: -

cdr3_nt: TGTGCCAGCAGTTCGACAGGGGGGCTGTCTAACTATGGCTACACCTTC
cdr3_aa: CASSSTGGLSNYGYTF
j_call: TRBJ1-2
v_call: TRBV3-1/TRBV3-2
clone_size: -
d_call: TRBD1

cdr3_nt: TGTGCCAGCAGTGAGTACTATGGCTACACCTTC
cdr3_aa: CASSEYYGYTF
j_call: TRBJ1-2
v_call: TRBV6-1
clone_size: -
d_call: -

cdr3_nt: TGTGCCAGCAGCTTAGCTGGGCAGGGGGACGGTTCACCCCTCCACTTT
cdr3_aa: CASSLAGQGDGSPLHF
j_call: TRBJ1-6
v_call: TRBV7-2
clone_size: -
d_call: TRBD1

cdr3_nt: TGTGCCAGCAGTTACTCAGGGGACAGCTCTGGAAACACCATATATTTT
cdr3_aa: CASSYSGDSSGNTIYF
j_call: TRBJ1-3
v_call: TRBV6-5
clone_size: once
d_call: TRBD1

cdr3_nt: TGTGCCAGTAGTATGTTGGACAAGAGCTACACCTTC
cdr3_aa: CASSMLDKSYTF
j_call: TRBJ1-2
v_call: TRBV19
clone_size: once
d_call: -

cdr3_nt: TGTGCCAGCAGTCCAACAGGCTCTGGAAACACCATATATTTT
cdr3_aa: CASSPTGSGNTIYF
j_call: TRBJ1-3
v_call: TRBV27
clone_size: -
d_call: -

cdr3_nt: TGCGCCAGCAGTGAGTCTTCGACAGGGAGGAACTATGGCTACACCTTC
cdr3_aa: CASSESSTGRNYGYTF
j_call: TRBJ1-2
v_call: TRBV10-1
clone_size: -
d_call: TRBD1

cdr3_nt: TGTGCCAGCAGTTTTTTGGGATCCAATCAGCCCCAGCATTTT
cdr3_aa: CASSFLGSNQPQHF
j_call: TRBJ1-5
v_call: TRBV28
clone_size: -
d_call: -

cdr3_nt: TGCGCCAGCAGCTCGGAGGGCTCCTACAATGAGCAGTTCTTC
cdr3_aa: CASSSEGSYNEQFF
j_call: TRBJ2-1
v_call: TRBV5-1
clone_size: -
d_call: -

cdr3_nt: TGTGCCAGCAGCCAAGATTGGGGACAGCCCCAGCATTTT
cdr3_aa: CASSQDWGQPQHF
j_call: TRBJ1-5
v_call: TRBV4-2
clone_size: -
d_call: -

cdr3_nt: TGTGCCAGCAGCTTAGAAGCCGCTCCCAGTGGCTCACCCCTCCACTTT
cdr3_aa: CASSLEAAPSGSPLHF
j_call: TRBJ1-6
v_call: TRBV7-2
clone_size: -
d_call: -

cdr3_nt: TGCGCCAGCAGCCAGGGACACGGCACAAGGAGTAACTATGGCTACACCTTC
cdr3_aa: CASSQGHGTRSNYGYTF
j_call: TRBJ1-2
v_call: TRBV5-1
clone_size: -
d_call: -

cdr3_nt: TGTGCCAGCAGCTTACAGGGTACTAATGAAAAACTGTTTTTT
cdr3_aa: CASSLQGTNEKLFF
j_call: TRBJ1-4
v_call: TRBV7-9
clone_size: -
d_call: -

cdr3_nt: TGTGCCAGCAGCTTAGGGGCCCGACTAGCGGGCAACACCGGGGAGCTGTTTTTT
cdr3_aa: CASSLGARLAGNTGELFF
j_call: TRBJ2-2
v_call: TRBV11-2
clone_size: few
d_call: TRBD2

cdr3_nt: TGTGCCAGCAGTTACTCGATCGGGTCCTACGAGCAGTACTTC
cdr3_aa: CASSYSIGSYEQYF
j_call: TRBJ2-7
v_call: TRBV6-5
clone_size: -
d_call: -

cdr3_nt: TGTGCCAGCACCCGGTTCCGGGACTCAAATGGGTACTACGAGCAGTACTTC
cdr3_aa: CASTRFRDSNGYYEQYF
j_call: TRBJ2-7
v_call: TRBV6-8
clone_size: -
d_call: -

cdr3_nt: TGCGCCAGCAGCCCACACCTATCAGCGGGAGGCACAGATACGCAGTATTTT
cdr3_aa: CASSPHLSAGGTDTQYF
j_call: TRBJ2-3
v_call: TRBV4-1
clone_size: -
d_call: TRBD2

cdr3_nt: TGTGCCAGCAGTGAATCCCGACACCGAACTAATGAAAAACTGTTTTTT
cdr3_aa: CASSESRHRTNEKLFF
j_call: TRBJ1-4
v_call: TRBV25-1
clone_size: -
d_call: -

cdr3_nt: TGCGCCAGCAGCCCCGCCTCCCGGACTAGCGGGGACAATGAGCAGTTCTTC
cdr3_aa: CASSPASRTSGDNEQFF
j_call: TRBJ2-1
v_call: TRBV5-1
clone_size: -
d_call: TRBD2

cdr3_nt: TGTGCCAGCAGTTTTGGCCAGGGCCAAACCAGACAGCCCCAGCATTTT
cdr3_aa: CASSFGQGQTRQPQHF
j_call: TRBJ1-5
v_call: TRBV28
clone_size: -
d_call: -

cdr3_nt: TGTGCCAGCAGACCCACCGGGACAGAGGGTGGGAAACTGTTTTTT
cdr3_aa: CASRPTGTEGGKLFF
j_call: TRBJ1-4
v_call: TRBV2
clone_size: once
d_call: TRBD1

cdr3_nt: TGCGCCAGCAGCCAAGACTTTAGCCGCAATCAGCCCCAGCATTTT
cdr3_aa: CASSQDFSRNQPQHF
j_call: TRBJ1-5
v_call: TRBV4-3
clone_size: -
d_call: -

cdr3_nt: TGTGCCAGCAGTGTAAGCAGCACCCCGAACACTGAAGCTTTCTTT
cdr3_aa: CASSVSSTPNTEAFF
j_call: TRBJ1-1
v_call: TRBV2
clone_size: -
d_call: -

cdr3_nt: TGTGCCAGCAGCCAGGGACAGGGTATTGGGCAGCCCCAGCATTTT
cdr3_aa: CASSQGQGIGQPQHF
j_call: TRBJ1-5
v_call: TRBV3-1/TRBV3-2
clone_size: -
d_call: TRBD1

cdr3_nt: TGCGCCAGCAGCCGGGACAGCGGGACTGATAATTCACCCCTCCACTTT
cdr3_aa: CASSRDSGTDNSPLHF
j_call: TRBJ1-6
v_call: TRBV4-1
clone_size: -
d_call: TRBD1

cdr3_nt: TGTGCCAGCAGCTCCCGACAGGAACTGTTTTTT
cdr3_aa: CASSSRQELFF
j_call: TRBJ1-4
v_call: TRBV7-9
clone_size: -
d_call: -

cdr3_nt: TGTGCCAGCAGTTACTCGAGACAGAACACTGAAGCTTTCTTT
cdr3_aa: CASSYSRQNTEAFF
j_call: TRBJ1-1
v_call: TRBV6-5
clone_size: -
d_call: -

cdr3_nt: TGTGCCAGCACCCGGACAGTCCCCAATGAGCAGTTCTTC
cdr3_aa: CASTRTVPNEQFF
j_call: TRBJ2-1
v_call: TRBV12-3/TRBV12-4
clone_size: -
d_call: -